The entry that follows covers one T cell receptor (beta chain) sequence. Its target antigen remains unknown. The input lacks base qualities; no much larger clone sits a single base away. Using the deep immunoSEQ assay, multiplex PCR amplified TCR CDR3 regions from genomic DNA. For each cell subset, the extracted genomic DNA was distributed evenly across all wells of several immunoSEQ 96-well plates, and each plate served as one replicate. For sorted subsets, each replicate PCR was loaded with around 220 ng genomic DNA, equivalent to approximately 27,000 T cell genomes. The purified libraries were quantified using a Qubit 3.0 fluorometer, sized with a Bioanalyzer 2100, and then quantified again using the KAPA Library Quantification kit. Every immunoSEQ 96-well plate was sequenced on a separate single-read 150-cycle Illumina NextSeq 550 flow cell. Per the original workflow: The immunoSEQ output contained only junctional sequences without quality scores, so filtering could not match that applied to full-length reads. To assign V/J genes and CDR3, sequences were annotated against IMGT germline references using PyIR, a Python wrapper for IgBLAST v1.9. Reads with weak V/J assignments (E-value above 1e-6), missing CDR3, stop codons, out-of-frame junctions, or ambiguous translated residues were removed. V3J clonotypes were defined as sequences sharing an identical inferred V gene, J gene, and CDR3 amino acid sequence. To compute the percentage overlap between repertoires, the number of shared unique clonotypes was divided by the size of the smaller repertoire. Three approaches were used to assess repertoire richness: RTK rarefaction, the Chao1 estimator, and Recon v2.1 estimates of unobserved clonotypes. OLGA was used to compute generation probabilities for all TCRbeta clonotypes that the gDNA method yielded from four donors. The table was pulled from immuneACCESS by TCRdb, which kept in-frame rearrangements only. Such tables lose some clones; where checked, under half of the loss comes from unresolved V genes, and the rest has no known cause. The V and J calls and the clone size are those of that table, but D and trimming were determined from the DNA. The sample records about 510,000 clones, 90% to 96% of which are singletons. 0.06% of the sample goes to the ten largest clones.

The donors were healthy, HIV-negative adults with no recently reported acute infections or vaccinations. Every donor was a Caucasian adult residing in Nashville, Tennessee, USA. CD4+ T cells were enriched by magnetic negative selection, after which naive cells were positively selected on CD45RA and the negative fraction was taken as the memory subset. Blood was obtained by leukapheresis, after which PBMCs were separated by Ficoll-Histopaque density gradient centrifugation and cryopreserved in liquid nitrogen vapor phase. Analytical flow cytometry was used to check the purity and quantity of every magnetically sorted T cell population. Genomic DNA was isolated from every sorted fraction and measured by UV absorbance on a Nanodrop 2000c. CDR1 and CDR2 were assigned from the germline V gene (reference sequence) as LNHDA and SQIVND. Unmatched junction bases come to 8, with V trimmed by 6 bases and J by 0 bases. Including the terminal cysteine and phenylalanine, the CDR3 comprises 17 residues. The sequence is cut down to CDR3 DNA, 51 bases in frame from base 1.

This specimen belongs to a study of shared clonotypes between healthy human individuals (dated by TCRdb to the early 2020s). For the wider study: A couple of women and a few men aged 18 to 49 years were included in the cohort. Blood TCR repertoires of a handful of healthy adults were deeply sequenced to estimate repertoire size and the extent of clonotype sharing between individuals. Per donor, three plates each were used for CD4 naive and CD4 memory, two for CD8 naive, and one for CD8 memory. Per donor, leukapheresis produced somewhere between about 0.9 and 10 billion PBMCs. To increase sequencing depth and limit assay-specific biases, TCR repertoire library preparation and sequencing were carried out by different laboratories using diverse techniques.

The investigation overall reported the following: Clonotypes shared by all four sorted-subset donors showed higher generation probabilities than non-shared clonotypes. Sampling was restricted to blood, and TCR repertoires in tissues likely differ from the TCR repertoires found in blood. Based on pairwise subsampling, the degree of clonotype sharing among donors was expected to be affected by sequencing depth. Naive subsets generally had larger estimated clonotype richness than memory subsets did. When a few donors were compared, the shared fraction of clonotypes was 5% to 6.5% for naive CD4, roughly 3.4% for naive CD8, 2.3% for memory CD4, and 0.35% to 0.5% for memory CD8. The small number of donors limited the genetic and exposure-history diversity represented. Rarefaction of sorted-subset datasets indicated incomplete sequencing despite the large sequencing depth.

The sample consisted of naive CD4+ T cells sorted from blood. The cell subset or site label corresponds to: CD45RA+ positively selected. The receptor was isolated from a woman younger than 45 in good health. The rearrangement combines TRBV19 with TRBJ2-6, with 7 bases matching TRBD2. The CDR3 amino acid sequence is: CASSAGAGVSGANVLTF. The sequenced DNA: TGTGCCAGTAGCGCGGGAGCGGGCGTCTCTGGGGCCAACGTCCTGACTTTC.